The 6 T cell receptor beta chains given below trace back to one sample, sequenced in a study of CD8+CD57+ T cells in acquired aplastic anemia. For CDR3 and TCR beta VDJ profiling, genomic DNA was the template used. TCRdb fed the reads into MiXCR, producing one record per CDR3 protein. This sample has around 190,000 distinct CDR3 sequences, with 50% to 55% found just once. Sequenced: sorted CD4+, CD8+, or CD8+CD57+ T cells (not recorded which) from PBMCs. The receptors come from a human donor in good health, serving as a control.

There are many counts of this clonotype. The J gene is TRBJ2-5, the V gene TRBV9; 9 nucleotides line up with TRBD2. The germline V gene has CDR1 SGDLS and CDR2 YYNGEE. With V trimmed by 2 bases and J by 2 bases, 4 bases remained unmatched. This CDR3 is built from 15 residues. CDR3 in DNA: TGTGCCAGCAGCGTCGGGACTAGCCTACAAGAGACCCAGTACTTC. It codes for CASSVGTSLQETQYF. The full variable domain, completed using reference TRBV9 and TRBJ2-5, is DSGVTQTPKHLITATGQRVTLRCSPRSGDLSVYWYQQSLDQGLQFLIQYYNGEERAKGNILERFSAQQFPDLHSELNLSSLELGDSALYFCASSVGTSLQETQYFGPGTRLLVL.

This chain uses TRBV2 with TRBJ2-3; D may match TRBD1 or TRBD2 (5 bases each). Per the germline V gene, CDR1 is SNHLY and CDR2 is FYNNEI. The CDR3 contains 15 residues. Trimming pared 6 bases from V and 1 base from J, leaving 14 bases between. The CDR3 here is CASSGDGFGTDTQYF. The DNA for the CDR3 is TGTGCCAGCAGCGGGGACGGCTTTGGCACAGATACGCAGTATTTT. The entire variable domain, with the rest obtained from reference TRBV2 and TRBJ2-3, is as follows: EPEVTQTPSHQVTQMGQEVILRCVPISNHLYFYWYRQILGQKVEFLVSFYNNEISEKSEIFDDQFSVERPDGSNFTLKIRSTKLEDSAMYFCASSGDGFGTDTQYFGPGTRLTVL.

This clonotype was recorded many times. The J gene is TRBJ2-7, the V gene TRBV28; 13 nucleotides align to TRBD2. Germline V gene data show CDR1 as MDHEN and CDR2 as SYDVKM. The length of the CDR3 is 14 residues. V trimming: 5 bases; J trimming: 6 bases; junction bases outside the gene matches: 4. The CDR3 DNA follows: TGTGCCAGCAGTGGGACTAGCGGGGTTCGCGAGCAGTACTTC. Protein sequence: CASSGTSGVREQYF.

This clonotype was detected ten times or more. The chain combines TRBV5-6 with TRBJ1-1; D is ambiguous. The CDR3 extends over 13 amino acids. V lost 4 bases and J 4 bases, leaving 11 bases between the germline ends. Germline CDR1 SGHDT, CDR2 YYEEEE. CDR3 sequence reads: CASSLSWGTEAFF. CDR3 in DNA: TGTGCCAGCAGCCTAAGCTGGGGCACTGAAGCTTTCTTT.

This clonotype showed up many times. The CDR3 spells CASSQQGRYNSPLHF. Written as DNA, the CDR3 is TGCGCCAGCAGCCAACAGGGGCGTTATAATTCACCCCTCCACTTT. J is TRBJ1-6 and V is TRBV4-1; weak D call: TRBD1 (6 bases). Trimming removed 2 bases from V and 4 bases from J, with 9 bases in between. This CDR3 has 15 residues. Per germline, CDR1 MGHRA and CDR2 YSYEKL.

The genes are TRBV7-9 and TRBJ1-1; TRBD1 aligns across 7 bases. This CDR3 has 14 residues. After removal of 5 bases from V and 4 bases from J, the junction contained 7 bases not matched to a gene. Germline V gene sequence: CDR1 SEHNR, CDR2 FQNEAQ (reference sequence). The CDR3 loop reads CASSRGQAVTEAFF. CDR3 nucleotide sequence: TGTGCCAGCAGCCGCGGACAGGCTGTCACTGAAGCTTTCTTT.